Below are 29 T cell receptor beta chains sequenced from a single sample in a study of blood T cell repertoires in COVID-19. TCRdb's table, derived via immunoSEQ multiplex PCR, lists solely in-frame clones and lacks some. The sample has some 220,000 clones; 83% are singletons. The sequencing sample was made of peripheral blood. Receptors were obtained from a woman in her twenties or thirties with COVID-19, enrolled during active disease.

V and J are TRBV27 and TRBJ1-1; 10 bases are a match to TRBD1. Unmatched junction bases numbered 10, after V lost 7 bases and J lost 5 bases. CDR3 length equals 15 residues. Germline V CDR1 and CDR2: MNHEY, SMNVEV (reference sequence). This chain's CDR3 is CASIPGQGVRTEAFF. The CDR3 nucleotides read TGTGCCAGCATCCCCGGACAGGGGGTGAGGACTGAAGCTTTCTTT.

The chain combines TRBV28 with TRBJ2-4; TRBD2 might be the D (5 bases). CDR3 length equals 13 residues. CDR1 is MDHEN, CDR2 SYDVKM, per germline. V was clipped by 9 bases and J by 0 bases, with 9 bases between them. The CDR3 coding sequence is TGTGCCAGTAGGAGGTTAGCCAAAAACATTCAGTACTTC. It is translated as CASRRLAKNIQYF.

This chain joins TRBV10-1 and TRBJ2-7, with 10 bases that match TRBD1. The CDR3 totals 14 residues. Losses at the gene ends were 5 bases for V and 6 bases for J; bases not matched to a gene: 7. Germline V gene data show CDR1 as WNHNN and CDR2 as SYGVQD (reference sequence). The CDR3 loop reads CASSTPGQGIEQYF. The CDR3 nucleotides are TGCGCCAGCAGTACACCGGGACAGGGGATCGAGCAGTACTTC.

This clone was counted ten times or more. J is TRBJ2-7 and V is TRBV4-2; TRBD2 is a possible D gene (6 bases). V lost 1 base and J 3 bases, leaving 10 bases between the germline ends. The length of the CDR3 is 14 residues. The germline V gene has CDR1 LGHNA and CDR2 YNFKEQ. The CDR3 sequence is CASSQVGGVYEQYF. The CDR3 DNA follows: TGTGCCAGCAGCCAAGTGGGGGGAGTCTACGAGCAGTACTTC.

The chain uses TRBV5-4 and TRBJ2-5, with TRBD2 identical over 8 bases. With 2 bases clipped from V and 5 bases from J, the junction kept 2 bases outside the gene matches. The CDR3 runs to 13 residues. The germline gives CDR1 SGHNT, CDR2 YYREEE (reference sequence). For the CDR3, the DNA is TGTGCCAGCAGCTTCCCGGGGGGGGAGACCCAGTACTTC. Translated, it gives CASSFPGGETQYF.

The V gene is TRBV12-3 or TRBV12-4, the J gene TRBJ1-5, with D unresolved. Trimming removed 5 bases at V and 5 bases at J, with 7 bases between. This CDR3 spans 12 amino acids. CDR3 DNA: TGTGCCAGCAGTGAGGTGGATCAGCCCCAGCATTTT. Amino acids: CASSEVDQPQHF.

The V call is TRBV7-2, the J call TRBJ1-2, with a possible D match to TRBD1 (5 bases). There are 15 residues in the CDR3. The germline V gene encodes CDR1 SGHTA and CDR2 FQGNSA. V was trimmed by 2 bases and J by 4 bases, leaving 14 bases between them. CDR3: CASSLTQAEPYGYTF. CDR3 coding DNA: TGTGCCAGCAGCTTAACACAGGCCGAACCCTATGGCTACACCTTC. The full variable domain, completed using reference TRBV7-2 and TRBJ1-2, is GAGVSQSPSNKVTEKGKDVELRCDPISGHTALYWYRQSLGQGLEFLIYFQGNSAPDKSGLPSDRFSAERTGGSVSTLTIQRTQQEDSAVYLCASSLTQAEPYGYTFGSGTRLTVV.

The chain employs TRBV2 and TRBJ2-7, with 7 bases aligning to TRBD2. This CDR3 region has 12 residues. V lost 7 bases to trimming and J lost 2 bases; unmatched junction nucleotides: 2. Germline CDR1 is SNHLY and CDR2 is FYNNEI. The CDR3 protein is CASKRGAYEQYF. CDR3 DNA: TGTGCCAGCAAGCGGGGAGCCTACGAGCAGTACTTC. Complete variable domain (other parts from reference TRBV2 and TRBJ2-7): EPEVTQTPSHQVTQMGQEVILRCVPISNHLYFYWYRQILGQKVEFLVSFYNNEISEKSEIFDDQFSVERPDGSNFTLKIRSTKLEDSAMYFCASKRGAYEQYFGPGTRLTVT.

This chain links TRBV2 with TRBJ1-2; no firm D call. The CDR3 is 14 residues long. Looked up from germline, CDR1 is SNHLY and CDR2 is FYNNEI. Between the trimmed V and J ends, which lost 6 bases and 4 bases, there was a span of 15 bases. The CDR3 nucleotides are TGTGCCAGCAGGCACCACGAGGAGGGCTATGGCTACACCTTC. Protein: CASRHHEEGYGYTF. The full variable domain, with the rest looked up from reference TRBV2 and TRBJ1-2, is EPEVTQTPSHQVTQMGQEVILRCVPISNHLYFYWYRQILGQKVEFLVSFYNNEISEKSEIFDDQFSVERPDGSNFTLKIRSTKLEDSAMYFCASRHHEEGYGYTFGSGTRLTVV.

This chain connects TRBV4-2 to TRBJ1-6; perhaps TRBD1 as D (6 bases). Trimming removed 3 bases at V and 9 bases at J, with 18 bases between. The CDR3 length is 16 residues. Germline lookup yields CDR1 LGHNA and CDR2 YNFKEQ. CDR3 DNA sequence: TGTGCCAGCAGCCAGGAGGGTAGGGGGGGTGTTTCACCCCTCCACTTT. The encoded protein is CASSQEGRGGVSPLHF.

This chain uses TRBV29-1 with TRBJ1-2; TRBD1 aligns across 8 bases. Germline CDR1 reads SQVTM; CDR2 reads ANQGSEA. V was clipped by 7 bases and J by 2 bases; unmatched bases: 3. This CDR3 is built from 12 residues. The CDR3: CSAGDRNYGYTF. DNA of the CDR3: TGCAGCGCTGGGGACAGGAACTATGGCTACACCTTC.

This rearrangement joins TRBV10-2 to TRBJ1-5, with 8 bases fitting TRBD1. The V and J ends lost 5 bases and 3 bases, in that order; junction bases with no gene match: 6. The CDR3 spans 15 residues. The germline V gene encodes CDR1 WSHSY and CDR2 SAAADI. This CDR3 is CASSNGQGANQPQHF. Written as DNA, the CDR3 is TGCGCCAGCAGTAATGGTCAGGGGGCCAATCAGCCCCAGCATTTT.

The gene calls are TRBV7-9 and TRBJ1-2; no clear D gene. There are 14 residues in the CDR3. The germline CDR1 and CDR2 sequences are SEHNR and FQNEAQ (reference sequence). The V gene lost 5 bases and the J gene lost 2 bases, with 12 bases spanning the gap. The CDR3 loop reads CASSPREGNYGYTF. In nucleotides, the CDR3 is TGTGCCAGCAGCCCCCGGGAGGGCAACTATGGCTACACCTTC. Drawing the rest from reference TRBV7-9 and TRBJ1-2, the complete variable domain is DTGVSQNPRHKITKRGQNVTFRCDPISEHNRLYWYRQTLGQGPEFLTYFQNEAQLEKSRLLSDRFSAERPKGSFSTLEIQRTEQGDSAMYLCASSPREGNYGYTFGSGTRLTVV.

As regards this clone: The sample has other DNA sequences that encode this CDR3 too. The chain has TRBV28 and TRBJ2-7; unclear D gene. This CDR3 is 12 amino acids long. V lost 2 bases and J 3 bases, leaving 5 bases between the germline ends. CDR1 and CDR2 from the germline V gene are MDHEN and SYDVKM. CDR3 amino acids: CASSLTGYEQYF. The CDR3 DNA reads TGTGCCAGCAGTTTAACGGGCTACGAGCAGTACTTC.

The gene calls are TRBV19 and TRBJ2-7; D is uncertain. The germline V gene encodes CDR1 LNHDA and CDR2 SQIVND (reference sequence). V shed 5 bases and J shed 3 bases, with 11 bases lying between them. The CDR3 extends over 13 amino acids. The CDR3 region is CASSPYGVYEQYF. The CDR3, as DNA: TGTGCCAGTAGTCCCTACGGTGTCTACGAGCAGTACTTC.

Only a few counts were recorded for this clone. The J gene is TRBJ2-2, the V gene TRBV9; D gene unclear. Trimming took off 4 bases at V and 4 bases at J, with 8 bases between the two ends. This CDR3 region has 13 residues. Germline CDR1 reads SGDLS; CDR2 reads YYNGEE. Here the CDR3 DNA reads TGTGCCAGCAGCCCCCCCCTCACCGGGGAGCTGTTTTTT. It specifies CASSPPLTGELFF.

The CDR3 loop is CASSLIVYEKLFF. The CDR3 DNA reads TGTGCCAGCAGTTTAATAGTTTACGAAAAACTGTTTTTT. This chain uses TRBV12-3 or TRBV12-4 with TRBJ1-4, with unresolved D. Trimming shortened V by 2 bases and J by 8 bases, and 9 bases separated the two germline ends. The CDR3 runs 13 residues.

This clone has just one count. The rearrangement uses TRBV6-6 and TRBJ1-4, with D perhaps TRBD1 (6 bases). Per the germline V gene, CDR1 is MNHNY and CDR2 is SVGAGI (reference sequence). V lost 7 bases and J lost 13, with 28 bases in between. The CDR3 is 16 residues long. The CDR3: CASNLFSGQSREGLFF. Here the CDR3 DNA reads TGTGCCAGCAACTTATTCTCCGGACAGTCTCGGGAGGGACTGTTTTTT.

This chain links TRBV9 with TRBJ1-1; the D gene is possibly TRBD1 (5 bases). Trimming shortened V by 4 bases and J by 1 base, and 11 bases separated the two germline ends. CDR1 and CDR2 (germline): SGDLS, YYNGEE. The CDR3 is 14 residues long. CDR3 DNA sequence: TGTGCCAGCAGCATCTTCGGGGGGAACACTGAAGCTTTCTTT. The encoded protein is CASSIFGGNTEAFF.

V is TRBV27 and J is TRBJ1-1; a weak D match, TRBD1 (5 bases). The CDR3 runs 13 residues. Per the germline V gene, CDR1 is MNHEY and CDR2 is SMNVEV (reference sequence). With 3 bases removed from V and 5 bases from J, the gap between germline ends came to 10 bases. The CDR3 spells CASSFSGGTEAFF. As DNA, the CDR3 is TGTGCCAGCAGTTTCTCGGGGGGGACTGAAGCTTTCTTT.

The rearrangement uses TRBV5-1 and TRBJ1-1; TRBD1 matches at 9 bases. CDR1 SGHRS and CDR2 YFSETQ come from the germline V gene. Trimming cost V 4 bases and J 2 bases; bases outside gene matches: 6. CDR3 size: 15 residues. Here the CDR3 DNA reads TGCGCCAGCAGCCTTTTACAGGGGGCCAACACTGAAGCTTTCTTT. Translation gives CASSLLQGANTEAFF.

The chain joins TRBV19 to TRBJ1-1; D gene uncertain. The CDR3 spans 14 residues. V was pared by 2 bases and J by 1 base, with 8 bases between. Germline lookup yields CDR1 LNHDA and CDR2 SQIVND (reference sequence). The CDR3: CASSITSRNTEAFF. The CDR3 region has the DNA TGTGCCAGTAGTATAACGAGCCGGAACACTGAAGCTTTCTTT.

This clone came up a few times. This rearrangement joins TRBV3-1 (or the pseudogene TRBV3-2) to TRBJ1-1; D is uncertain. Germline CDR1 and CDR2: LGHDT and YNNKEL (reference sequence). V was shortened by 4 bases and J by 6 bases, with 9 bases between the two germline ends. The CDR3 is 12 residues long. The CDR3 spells CASSPGGPEAFF. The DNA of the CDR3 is TGTGCCAGCAGCCCCGGCGGGCCTGAAGCTTTCTTT.

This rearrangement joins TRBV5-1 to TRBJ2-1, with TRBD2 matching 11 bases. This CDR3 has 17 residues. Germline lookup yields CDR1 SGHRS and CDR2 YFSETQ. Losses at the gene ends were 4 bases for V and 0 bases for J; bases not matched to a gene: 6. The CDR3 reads CASSPGLAASSYNEQFF. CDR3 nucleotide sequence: TGCGCCAGCAGCCCGGGACTAGCGGCCAGCTCCTACAATGAGCAGTTCTTC. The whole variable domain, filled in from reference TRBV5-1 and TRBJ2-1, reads KAGVTQTPRYLIKTRGQQVTLSCSPISGHRSVSWYQQTPGQGLQFLFEYFSETQRNKGNFPGRFSGRQFSNSRSEMNVSTLELGDSALYLCASSPGLAASSYNEQFFGPGTRLTVL.

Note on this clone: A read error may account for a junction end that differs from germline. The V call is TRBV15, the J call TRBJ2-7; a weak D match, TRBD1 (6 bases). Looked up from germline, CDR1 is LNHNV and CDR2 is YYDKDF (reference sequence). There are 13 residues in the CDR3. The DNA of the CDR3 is TGTGCCACCAGCGGAGACCAGGGGTACGAGCAGTACTTC. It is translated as CATSGDQGYEQYF. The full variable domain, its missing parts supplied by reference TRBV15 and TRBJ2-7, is DAMVIQNPRYQVTQFGKPVTLSCSQTLNHNVMYWYQQKSSQAPKLLFHYYDKDFNNEADTPDNFQSRRPNTSFCFLDIRSPGLGDTAMYLCATSGDQGYEQYFGPGTRLTVT.

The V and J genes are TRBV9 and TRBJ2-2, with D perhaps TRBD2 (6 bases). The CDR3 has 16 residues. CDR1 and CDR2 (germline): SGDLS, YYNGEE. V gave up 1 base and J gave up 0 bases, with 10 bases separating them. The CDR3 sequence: CASSVFSSANTGELFF. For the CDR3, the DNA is TGTGCCAGCAGCGTATTTTCTAGCGCGAACACCGGGGAGCTGTTTTTT.

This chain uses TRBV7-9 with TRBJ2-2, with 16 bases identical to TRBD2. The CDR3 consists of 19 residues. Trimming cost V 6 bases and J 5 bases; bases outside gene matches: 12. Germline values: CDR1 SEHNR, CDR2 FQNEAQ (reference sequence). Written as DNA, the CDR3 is TGTGCCAGCAGAACAGACCTGGGACTAGCGGGAGGGCCTACCGGGGAGCTGTTTTTT. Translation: CASRTDLGLAGGPTGELFF. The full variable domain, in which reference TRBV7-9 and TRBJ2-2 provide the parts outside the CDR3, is DTGVSQNPRHKITKRGQNVTFRCDPISEHNRLYWYRQTLGQGPEFLTYFQNEAQLEKSRLLSDRFSAERPKGSFSTLEIQRTEQGDSAMYLCASRTDLGLAGGPTGELFFGEGSRLTVL.

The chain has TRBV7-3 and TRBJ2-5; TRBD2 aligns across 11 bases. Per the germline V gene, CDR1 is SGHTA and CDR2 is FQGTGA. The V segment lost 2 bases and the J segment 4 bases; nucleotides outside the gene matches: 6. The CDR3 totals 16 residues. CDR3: CASSLDGTSGGETQYF. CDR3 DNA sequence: TGTGCCAGCAGCTTAGACGGGACTAGCGGCGGAGAGACCCAGTACTTC.

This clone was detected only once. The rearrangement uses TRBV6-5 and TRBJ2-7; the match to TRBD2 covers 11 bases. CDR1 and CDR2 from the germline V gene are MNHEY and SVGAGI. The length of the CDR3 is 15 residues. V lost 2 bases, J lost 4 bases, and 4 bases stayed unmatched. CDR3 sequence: CASSYLSGRAYEQYF. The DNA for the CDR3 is TGTGCCAGCAGTTACCTTAGCGGGAGGGCTTACGAGCAGTACTTC.